This T cell receptor beta chain comes out of a study of T cell changes during pregnancy in multiple sclerosis. Method: immunoSEQ multiplex PCR; TCRdb's copy keeps in-frame clones and lacks some. This sample carries about 80,000 clones, about 91% of them seen once, and the ten largest clones take roughly 1.4%. The source was peripheral blood, collected before pregnancy. This TCR was recovered from a female donor with multiple sclerosis, enrolled in a pregnancy study.

The CDR3 nucleotides read TGTGCCAGCAGCGCCCCGGGATCAAGCTACGAGCAGTACTTC. Amino acids: CASSAPGSSYEQYF. This chain links TRBV7-9 with TRBJ2-7; TRBD2 is a possible D gene (5 bases). From germline, CDR1 is SEHNR and CDR2 FQNEAQ (reference sequence). V lost 5 bases and J 3 bases, leaving 14 bases between the germline ends. This CDR3 is built from 14 residues.